This entry lists 17 T cell receptor beta chains sequenced from one sample in a study of control samples from healthy donors and cancer patients. Assay: immunoSEQ multiplex PCR; the TCRdb copy retains only in-frame clones and omits some. This table holds roughly 130,000 clones, around 93% found once. Sequencing was carried out using blood. Receptor source: a man aged 18 to 30 in good health.

This sequence joins TRBV30 and TRBJ1-5; possibly TRBD1 for D (5 bases). The germline V gene has CDR1 GTSNPN and CDR2 SVGIG (reference sequence). The V end lost 0 bases, the J end lost 7 bases, and 10 bases lay between the germline ends. The CDR3 is made up of 13 amino acids. The DNA for the CDR3 is TGTGCCTGGAGTGTACAGGATAGGCAGCCCCAGCATTTT. It translates to CAWSVQDRQPQHF. The variable domain in full, completed from reference TRBV30 and TRBJ1-5, reads SQTIHQWPATLVQPVGSPLSLECTVEGTSNPNLYWYRQAAGRGLQLLFYSVGIGQISSEVPQNLSASRPQDRQFILSSKKLLLSDSGFYLCAWSVQDRQPQHFGDGTRLSIL.

V is TRBV19 and J is TRBJ2-7; D is ambiguous. V was pared by 5 bases and J by 0 bases, with 8 bases between. Germline CDR1 is LNHDA and CDR2 is SQIVND (reference sequence). The CDR3 length is 13 residues. The CDR3 nucleotides read TGTGCCAGTAGTCTGACAAACTCCTACGAGCAGTACTTC. Encoded protein: CASSLTNSYEQYF. Looking up the rest from reference TRBV19 and TRBJ2-7 gives the full variable domain: DGGITQSPKYLFRKEGQNVTLSCEQNLNHDAMYWYRQDPGQGLRLIYYSQIVNDFQKGDIAEGYSVSREKKESFPLTVTSAQKNPTAFYLCASSLTNSYEQYFGPGTRLTVT.

V and J are TRBV3-1 (or the pseudogene TRBV3-2) and TRBJ2-2; D might be TRBD1 (7 bases). The CDR3 consists of 13 residues. V dropped 3 bases and J dropped 6 bases, with 8 bases sitting between them. From germline, CDR1 is LGHDT and CDR2 YNNKEL (reference sequence). The CDR3: CASSHRGAGELFF. CDR3 bases: TGTGCCAGCAGCCACAGGGGGGCCGGGGAGCTGTTTTTT.

CDR3 sequence reads: CASSLGAALNLPDTQYF. CDR3 sequence (DNA): TGTGCCAGCAGTTTAGGGGCCGCGCTTAACCTTCCAGATACGCAGTATTTT. The gene calls are TRBV27 and TRBJ2-3; D may be TRBD1 (5 bases). The CDR3 length is 17 residues. Germline V gene sequence: CDR1 MNHEY, CDR2 SMNVEV (reference sequence). The germline V and J ends were trimmed by 2 bases and 4 bases, with 19 bases remaining between them.

This clone was detected once. The V call is TRBV6-6, the J call TRBJ2-7; tentative D call: TRBD1 (6 bases). The CDR3 sequence is 12 residues long. The germline gives CDR1 MNHNY, CDR2 SVGAGI (reference sequence). V lost 8 bases to trimming and J lost 2 bases, with 10 bases between them. In nucleotides, the CDR3 is TGTGCCAGCCGGGACACAGCCTACGAGCAGTACTTC. Its protein product is CASRDTAYEQYF.

This clone was detected only a few times. The CDR3: CASSILAGFSYEQYF. Here the CDR3 DNA reads TGTGCCAGCAGCATACTAGCGGGGTTCTCCTACGAGCAGTACTTC. J is TRBJ2-7 and V is TRBV5-6; 10 nucleotides match TRBD2. Losses at the gene ends were 4 bases for V and 0 bases for J; bases not matched to a gene: 4. The CDR3 extends over 15 amino acids. Germline CDR1 and CDR2: SGHDT and YYEEEE.

The gene calls are TRBV6-1 and TRBJ1-3; perhaps TRBD1 as D (6 bases). The CDR3 extends over 13 amino acids. The germline gives CDR1 MNHNS, CDR2 SASEGT. Trimming left V 2 bases short and J 5 bases short, with 7 bases between. CDR3 DNA sequence: TGTGCCAGCAGTGAATGGGACAGAAACACCATATATTTT. It encodes CASSEWDRNTIYF.

This clone appeared a few times. The rearrangement joins TRBV4-1 to TRBJ1-6, with 7 nucleotides matching TRBD1. Germline trimming cut 4 bases from V and 7 bases from J; bases unmatched to any gene: 7. CDR3 length: 15 residues. Germline V lookup: CDR1 MGHRA, CDR2 YSYEKL. The CDR3: CASSREQGFNSPLHF. The CDR3, as DNA: TGCGCCAGCAGCCGGGAACAGGGGTTCAATTCACCCCTCCACTTT.

This clone was seen once. This chain links TRBV5-4 with TRBJ2-7, with D uncertain. Germline-derived CDR1 and CDR2 are SGHNT and YYREEE (reference sequence). The germline V and J ends were trimmed by 1 base and 3 bases, with 2 bases remaining between them. This CDR3 spans 11 amino acids. The chain's CDR3 is CASSLYYEQYF. In DNA form, the CDR3 reads TGTGCCAGCAGCTTGTACTACGAGCAGTACTTC.

This chain uses TRBV12-3 or TRBV12-4 with TRBJ1-2; maybe TRBD1 (5 bases). V was shortened by 3 bases and J by 5 bases, with 10 bases between the two germline ends. This CDR3 contains 13 residues. The DNA of the CDR3 is TGTGCCAGCAGTTTTACGGACATATATGGCTACACCTTC. Its protein product is CASSFTDIYGYTF.

V is TRBV2 and J is TRBJ1-4; perhaps TRBD1 as D (6 bases). This CDR3 region has 16 residues. V lost 2 bases and J lost 6, with 16 bases in between. Per germline, CDR1 SNHLY and CDR2 FYNNEI. The CDR3 nucleotides are TGTGCCAGCAGTGAACGGGGGCGAGGGGCGGATGAAAAACTGTTTTTT. Encoded protein: CASSERGRGADEKLFF.

The chain couples TRBV15 to TRBJ2-3; 8 positions agree with TRBD1. Looked up from germline, CDR1 is LNHNV and CDR2 is YYDKDF (reference sequence). Trimming took 0 bases from V and 3 from J; bases not matched to a gene: 5. This CDR3 has 16 amino acids. In DNA, the CDR3 is TGTGCCACCAGCAGAGATCGGCACAGGGGGACAGATACGCAGTATTTT. It is translated as CATSRDRHRGTDTQYF.

The chain employs TRBV4-1 and TRBJ1-2; the D is unclear. The germline V and J ends were trimmed by 1 base and 7 bases, with 10 bases remaining between them. Germline CDR1 reads MGHRA; CDR2 reads YSYEKL. The CDR3 sequence is 13 residues long. This CDR3 is CASSQAAPGGYTF. The CDR3 DNA reads as TGCGCCAGCAGCCAAGCAGCGCCGGGTGGCTACACCTTC.

This clone has more than one count but fewer than ten. The chain joins TRBV19 to TRBJ1-2; D gene uncertain. Germline V gene data show CDR1 as LNHDA and CDR2 as SQIVND (reference sequence). This CDR3 has 13 amino acids. V lost 2 bases and J lost 2, with 6 bases in between. CDR3 bases: TGTGCCAGTAGTATACAACAGAACTATGGCTACACCTTC. The encoded protein is CASSIQQNYGYTF.

The V and J genes are TRBV5-1 and TRBJ2-1; D gene uncertain. The germline CDR1 and CDR2 sequences are SGHRS and YFSETQ. CDR3 length: 14 residues. The germline V and J ends were trimmed by 0 bases and 8 bases, with 12 bases remaining between them. The CDR3 DNA reads as TGCGCCAGCAGCTTGGCGGCAGGCCCGGATGAGCAGTTCTTC. Protein product: CASSLAAGPDEQFF.

The rearrangement uses TRBV6-5 and TRBJ2-7; 7 nucleotides line up with TRBD1. The CDR3 spans 12 residues. J lost 1 base, V lost 10 bases, and 4 bases had no gene match. Germline V gives CDR1 MNHEY, CDR2 SVGAGI. For the CDR3, the DNA is TGTGCCATCCGGGACAGATCCTACGAGCAGTACTTC. Its translation is CAIRDRSYEQYF.

The J gene is TRBJ2-3, the V gene TRBV29-1, with 8 positions matching TRBD1. J lost 7 bases, V lost 0 bases, and 6 bases had no gene match. Germline CDR1 SQVTM, CDR2 ANQGSEA. CDR3 length: 14 residues. The CDR3 sequence is CSVEEGGQGNTQYF. The CDR3 DNA sequence: TGCAGCGTTGAAGAGGGCGGACAGGGAAATACGCAGTATTTT.